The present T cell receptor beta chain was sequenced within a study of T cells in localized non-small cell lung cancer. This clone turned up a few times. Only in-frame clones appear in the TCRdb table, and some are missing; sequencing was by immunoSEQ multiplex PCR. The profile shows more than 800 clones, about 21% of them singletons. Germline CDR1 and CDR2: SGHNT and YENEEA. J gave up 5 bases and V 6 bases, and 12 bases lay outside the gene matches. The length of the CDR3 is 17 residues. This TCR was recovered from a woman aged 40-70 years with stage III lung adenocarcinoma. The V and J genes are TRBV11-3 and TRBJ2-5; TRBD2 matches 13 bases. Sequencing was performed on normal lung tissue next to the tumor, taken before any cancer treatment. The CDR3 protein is CASRPRTSGSRLETQYF. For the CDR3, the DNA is TGTGCCAGCAGACCGAGGACTAGCGGGAGTAGATTGGAGACCCAGTACTTC.